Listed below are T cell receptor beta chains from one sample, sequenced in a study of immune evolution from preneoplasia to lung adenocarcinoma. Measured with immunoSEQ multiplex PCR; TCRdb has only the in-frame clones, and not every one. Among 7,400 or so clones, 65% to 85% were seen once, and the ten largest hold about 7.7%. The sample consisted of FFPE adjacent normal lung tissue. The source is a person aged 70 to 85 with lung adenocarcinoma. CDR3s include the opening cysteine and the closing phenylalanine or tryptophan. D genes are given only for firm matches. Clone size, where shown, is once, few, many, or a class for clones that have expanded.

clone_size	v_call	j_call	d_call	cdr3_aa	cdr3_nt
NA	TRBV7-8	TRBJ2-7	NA	CASSLVGMPRPYEQYF	TGTGCCAGCAGCTTAGTAGGTATGCCAAGGCCCTACGAGCAGTACTTC
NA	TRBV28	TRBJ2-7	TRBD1	CASSLPGGEQYF	TGTGCCAGCAGTTTACCAGGGGGCGAGCAGTACTTC
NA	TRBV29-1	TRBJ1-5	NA	CSVVPTGYNQPQHF	TGCAGCGTTGTTCCCACAGGGTACAATCAGCCCCAGCATTTT
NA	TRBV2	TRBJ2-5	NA	CASHSGQETQYF	TGTGCCAGCCATTCGGGTCAAGAGACCCAGTACTTC
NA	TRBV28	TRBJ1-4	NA	CASSFLHRDEKLFF	TGTGCCAGCAGTTTTTTACACAGGGATGAAAAACTGTTTTTT
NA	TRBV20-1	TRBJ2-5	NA	CSANKVETQYF	TGCAGTGCTAACAAGGTAGAGACCCAGTACTTC
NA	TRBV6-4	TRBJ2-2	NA	CASSDSDTGELFF	TGTGCCAGCAGTGACTCCGACACCGGGGAGCTGTTTTTT
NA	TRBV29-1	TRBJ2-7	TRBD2	CSVRGGTPEQYF	TGCAGCGTTCGGGGGGGCACCCCCGAGCAGTACTTC
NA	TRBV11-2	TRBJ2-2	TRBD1	CASRKKQGALVVSGELFF	TGTGCCAGCAGAAAGAAACAGGGGGCCTTGGTGGTATCCGGGGAGCTGTTTTTT
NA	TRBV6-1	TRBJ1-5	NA	CASSEAGADQPQHF	TGTGCCAGCAGTGAAGCTGGGGCGGATCAGCCCCAGCATTTT
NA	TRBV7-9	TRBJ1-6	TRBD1	CASSLGGQGGSPLHF	TGTGCCAGCAGCTTAGGGGGACAGGGCGGCTCACCCCTCCACTTT
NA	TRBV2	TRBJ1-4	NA	CASEQGTNEKLFF	TGTGCCAGCGAACAGGGAACTAATGAAAAACTGTTTTTT
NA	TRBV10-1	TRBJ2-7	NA	CASSWECKIF	TGCGCCAGCAGCTGGGAGTGCAAGATCTTC
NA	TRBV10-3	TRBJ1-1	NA	CATTRDGNTEAFF	TGTGCCACCACAAGGGATGGGAACACTGAAGCTTTCTTT
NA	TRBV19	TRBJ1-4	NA	CASSPGTREKLFF	TGTGCCAGTAGTCCCGGGACCCGTGAAAAACTGTTTTTT
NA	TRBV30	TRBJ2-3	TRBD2	CAWSGTSSSTDTQYF	TGTGCCTGGAGTGGGACTAGCTCTTCCACAGATACGCAGTATTTT
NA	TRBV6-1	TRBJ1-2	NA	CASSDRVTVGYTF	TGTGCCAGCAGTGACAGGGTGACGGTCGGCTACACCTTC
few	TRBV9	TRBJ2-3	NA	CASSYGTASTDTQYF	TGTGCCAGCAGCTATGGGACCGCTAGCACAGATACGCAGTATTTT
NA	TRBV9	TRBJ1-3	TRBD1	CASSGGTDAGNTIYF	TGTGCCAGCAGCGGTGGGACAGACGCTGGAAACACCATATATTTT
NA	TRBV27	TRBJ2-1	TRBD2	CASSQTRLARTTYNEQFF	TGTGCCAGCAGTCAAACACGACTAGCGCGGACCACGTACAATGAGCAGTTCTTC
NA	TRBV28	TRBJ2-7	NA	CASSFPPRSEQYF	TGTGCCAGCAGTTTCCCCCCCAGGAGCGAGCAGTACTTC